Below, one T cell receptor (beta chain) is given with its context. Just one base apart from a much larger clone, this may be a read error. The conserved final phenylalanine or tryptophan is absent from the CDR3, which likely points to a read error. The entry originates in a study of molecular identifiers for immune sequencing clone quantification. The wider study: Replicate runs used RNA from roughly 20,000 or 100,000 naive CD8 cells, which was split five ways into aliquots, and four of those aliquots were then sequenced.

Each CDR3 protein gets one entry after TCRdb re-called the PCR reads with MiXCR. The table includes about 640,000 distinct CDR3 sequences, just under 20% detected once. The sequencing input was naive CD8+ T cells from blood, with Jurkat cell RNA spiked in. This sample's subset: FACS-sorted CD8+CD4-CCR7+CD45RA+ naive T cells. The receptor comes from a human donor in good health. Some libraries in this study had Jurkat cell RNA spiked in.

The DNA for the CDR3 is TGTGCCAGCAGCCCTGACTCGCTCTCCTACGAGCAGTACCTC. Amino acids: CASSPDSLSYEQYL. The rearrangement joins TRBV9 to TRBJ2-7; D not certain. This CDR3 is built from 14 residues. Trimming took 4 bases from V and 0 from J, leaving 11 bases between them. Germline-derived CDR1 and CDR2 are SGDLS and YYNGEE.